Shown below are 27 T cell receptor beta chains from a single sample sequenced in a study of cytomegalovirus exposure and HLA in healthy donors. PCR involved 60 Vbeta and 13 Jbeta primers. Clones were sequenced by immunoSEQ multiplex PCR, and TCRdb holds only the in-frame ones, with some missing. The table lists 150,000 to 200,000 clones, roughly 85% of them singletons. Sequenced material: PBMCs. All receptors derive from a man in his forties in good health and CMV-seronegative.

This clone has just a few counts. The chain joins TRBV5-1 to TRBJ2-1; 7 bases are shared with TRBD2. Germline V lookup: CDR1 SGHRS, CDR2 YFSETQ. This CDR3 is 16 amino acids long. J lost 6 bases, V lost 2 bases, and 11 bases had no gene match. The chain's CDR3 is CASSLRVARGGNEQFF. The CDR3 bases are TGCGCCAGCAGCTTAAGGGTAGCCCGCGGGGGCAATGAGCAGTTCTTC.

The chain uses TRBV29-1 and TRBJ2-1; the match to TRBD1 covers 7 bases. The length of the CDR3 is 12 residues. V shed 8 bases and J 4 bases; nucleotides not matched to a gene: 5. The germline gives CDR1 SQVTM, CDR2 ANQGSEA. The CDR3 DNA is TGCAGCTTCCGGGACAGATACAATGAGCAGTTCTTC. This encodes CSFRDRYNEQFF.

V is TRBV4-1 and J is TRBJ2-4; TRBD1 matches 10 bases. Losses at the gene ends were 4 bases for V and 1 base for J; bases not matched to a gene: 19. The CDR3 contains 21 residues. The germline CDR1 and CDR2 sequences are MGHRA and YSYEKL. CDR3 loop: CASSRDTGTGDIFVAKNIQYF. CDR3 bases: TGCGCCAGCAGCCGAGACACCGGGACAGGGGATATCTTTGTGGCCAAAAACATTCAGTACTTC.

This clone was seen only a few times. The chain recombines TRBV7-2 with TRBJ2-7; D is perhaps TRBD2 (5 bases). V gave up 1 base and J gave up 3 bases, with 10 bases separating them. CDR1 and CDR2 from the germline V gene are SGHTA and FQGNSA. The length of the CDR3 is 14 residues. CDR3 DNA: TGTGCCAGCAGCTTAGGAGGCGGGCACTACGAGCAGTACTTC. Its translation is CASSLGGGHYEQYF.

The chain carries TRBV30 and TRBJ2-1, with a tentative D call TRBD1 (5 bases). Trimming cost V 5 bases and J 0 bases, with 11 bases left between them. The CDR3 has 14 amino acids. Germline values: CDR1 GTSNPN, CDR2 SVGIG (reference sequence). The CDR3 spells CAWSQGISYNEQFF. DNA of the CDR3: TGTGCCTGGTCGCAGGGAATCTCCTACAATGAGCAGTTCTTC. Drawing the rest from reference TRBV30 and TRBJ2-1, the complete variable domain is SQTIHQWPATLVQPVGSPLSLECTVEGTSNPNLYWYRQAAGRGLQLLFYSVGIGQISSEVPQNLSASRPQDRQFILSSKKLLLSDSGFYLCAWSQGISYNEQFFGPGTRLTVL.

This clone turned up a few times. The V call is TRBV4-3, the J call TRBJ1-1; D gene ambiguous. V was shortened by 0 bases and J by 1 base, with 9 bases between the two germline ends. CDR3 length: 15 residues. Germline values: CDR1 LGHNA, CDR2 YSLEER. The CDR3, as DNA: TGCGCCAGCAGCCAAGAAGAGGGTTGGAACACTGAAGCTTTCTTT. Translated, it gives CASSQEEGWNTEAFF.

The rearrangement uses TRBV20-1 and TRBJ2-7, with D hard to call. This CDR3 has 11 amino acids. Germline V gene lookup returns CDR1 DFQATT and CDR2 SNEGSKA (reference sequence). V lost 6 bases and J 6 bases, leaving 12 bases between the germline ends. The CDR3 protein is CSAPRVGEQYF. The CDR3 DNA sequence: TGCAGTGCCCCTCGAGTTGGCGAGCAGTACTTC.

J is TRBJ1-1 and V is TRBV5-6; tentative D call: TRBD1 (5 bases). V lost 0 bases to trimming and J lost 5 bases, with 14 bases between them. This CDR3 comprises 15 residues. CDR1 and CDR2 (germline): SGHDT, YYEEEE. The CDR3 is CASSLVGGSKTEAFF. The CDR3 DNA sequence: TGTGCCAGCAGCTTGGTGGGGGGTTCAAAAACTGAAGCTTTCTTT.

CDR3 protein: CSARGDLEQYF. As DNA, the CDR3 is TGCAGTGCCCGGGGGGACCTGGAGCAGTACTTC. V is TRBV20-1 and J is TRBJ2-7, with TRBD2 matching 7 bases. The length of the CDR3 is 11 residues. With V trimmed by 6 bases and J by 7 bases, 6 bases remained unmatched. Germline CDR1 and CDR2: DFQATT and SNEGSKA (reference sequence).

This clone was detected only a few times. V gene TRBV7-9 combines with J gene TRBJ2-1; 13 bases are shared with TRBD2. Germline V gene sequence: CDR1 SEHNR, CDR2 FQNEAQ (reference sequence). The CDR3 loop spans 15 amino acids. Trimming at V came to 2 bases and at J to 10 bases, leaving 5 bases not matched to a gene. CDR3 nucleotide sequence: TGTGCCAGCAGCTTAAGGACTAGCGGGAGCTGGGAGCAGTTCTTC. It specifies CASSLRTSGSWEQFF.

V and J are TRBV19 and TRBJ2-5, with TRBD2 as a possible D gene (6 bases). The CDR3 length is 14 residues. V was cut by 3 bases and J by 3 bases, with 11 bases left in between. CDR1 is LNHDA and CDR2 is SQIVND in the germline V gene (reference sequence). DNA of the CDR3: TGTGCCAGTAGTATCCCGGGACTTAAAGAGACCCAGTACTTC. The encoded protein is CASSIPGLKETQYF.

Written as DNA, the CDR3 is TGTGCCAGCAGCGCAAGCCCGGGACTCCCCGCAGATACGCAGTATTTT. Amino acid sequence: CASSASPGLPADTQYF. The J gene is TRBJ2-3, the V gene TRBV9, with D tentatively TRBD2 (6 bases). CDR3 length: 16 amino acids. Trimming left V 3 bases short and J 4 bases short, with 18 bases between. Per the germline V gene, CDR1 is SGDLS and CDR2 is YYNGEE.

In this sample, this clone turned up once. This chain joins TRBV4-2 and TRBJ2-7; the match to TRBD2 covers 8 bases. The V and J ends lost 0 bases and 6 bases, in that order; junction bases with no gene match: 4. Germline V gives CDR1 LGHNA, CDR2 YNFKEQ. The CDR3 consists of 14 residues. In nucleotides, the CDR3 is TGTGCCAGCAGCCAAGATCGACTAGCGTCCGAGCAGTACTTC. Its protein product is CASSQDRLASEQYF.

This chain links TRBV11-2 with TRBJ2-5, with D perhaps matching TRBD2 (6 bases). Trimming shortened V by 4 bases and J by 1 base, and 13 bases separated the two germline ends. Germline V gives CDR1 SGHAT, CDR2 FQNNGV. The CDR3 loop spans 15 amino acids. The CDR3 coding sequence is TGTGCCAGCAGCTCCGGGAGACCCGGCCAAGAGACCCAGTACTTC. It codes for CASSSGRPGQETQYF.

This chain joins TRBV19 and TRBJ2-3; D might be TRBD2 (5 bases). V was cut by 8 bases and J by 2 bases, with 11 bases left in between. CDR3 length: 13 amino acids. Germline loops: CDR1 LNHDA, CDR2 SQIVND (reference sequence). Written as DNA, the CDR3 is TGTGCCAGTTGCGGGCGGGCCACAGATACGCAGTATTTT. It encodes CASCGRATDTQYF.

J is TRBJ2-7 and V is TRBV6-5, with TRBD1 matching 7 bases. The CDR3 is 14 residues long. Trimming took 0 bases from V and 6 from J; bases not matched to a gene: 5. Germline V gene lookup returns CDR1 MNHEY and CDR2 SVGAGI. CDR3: CASSYSTGKGEQYF. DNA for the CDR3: TGTGCCAGCAGTTACTCGACAGGGAAGGGCGAGCAGTACTTC.

CDR3 residues: CASRRQGRGNRYIQYF. CDR3 in DNA: TGTGCCAGCAGGAGACAGGGACGGGGTAATAGGTACATTCAGTACTTC. The rearrangement links TRBV28 to TRBJ2-4, with 7 bases identical to TRBD1. The germline V gene has CDR1 MDHEN and CDR2 SYDVKM. The CDR3 spans 16 residues. Trimming cost V 6 bases and J 8 bases; bases outside gene matches: 16.

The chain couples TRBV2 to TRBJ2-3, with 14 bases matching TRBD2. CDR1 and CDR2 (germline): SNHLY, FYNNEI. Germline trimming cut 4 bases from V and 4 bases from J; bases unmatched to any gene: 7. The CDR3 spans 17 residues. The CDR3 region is CASSGGTSGSSSDTQYF. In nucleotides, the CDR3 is TGTGCCAGCAGTGGAGGGACTAGCGGGAGTAGCTCAGATACGCAGTATTTT.

CDR3 sequence (DNA): TGTGCCAGCAGTTCCCACCGGTGGGATACGCAGTATTTT. It specifies CASSSHRWDTQYF. The rearrangement links TRBV27 to TRBJ2-3; unclear D gene. Trimming took 4 bases from V and 6 from J, leaving 11 bases between them. The germline CDR1 and CDR2 sequences are MNHEY and SMNVEV (reference sequence). The CDR3 is made up of 13 amino acids.

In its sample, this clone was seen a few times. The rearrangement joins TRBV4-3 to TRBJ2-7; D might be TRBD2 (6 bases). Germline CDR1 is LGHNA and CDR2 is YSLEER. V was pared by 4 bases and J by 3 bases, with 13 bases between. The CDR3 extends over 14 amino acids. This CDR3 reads CASSPGGTGYEQYF. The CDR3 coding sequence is TGCGCCAGCAGCCCCGGAGGGACTGGCTACGAGCAGTACTTC.

CDR3 sequence reads: CASSLVGREQFF. The CDR3 DNA is TGTGCCAGCAGCTTAGTTGGCCGTGAGCAGTTCTTC. The chain joins TRBV11-3 to TRBJ2-1; D gene uncertain. V lost 1 base and J lost 9, with 7 bases in between. Per germline, CDR1 SGHNT and CDR2 YENEEA. The CDR3 loop spans 12 amino acids.

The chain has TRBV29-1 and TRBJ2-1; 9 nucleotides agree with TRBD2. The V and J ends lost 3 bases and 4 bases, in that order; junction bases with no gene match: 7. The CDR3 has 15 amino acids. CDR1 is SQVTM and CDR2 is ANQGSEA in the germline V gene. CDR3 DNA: TGCAGCGTTGATGGCGGGACTAGCTGGTACAATGAGCAGTTCTTC. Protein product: CSVDGGTSWYNEQFF.

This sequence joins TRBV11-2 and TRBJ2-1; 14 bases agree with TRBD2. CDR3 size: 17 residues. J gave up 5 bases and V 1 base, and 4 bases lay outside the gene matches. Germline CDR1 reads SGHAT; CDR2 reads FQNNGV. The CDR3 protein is CASSLGLAGGQNNEQFF. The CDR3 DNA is TGTGCCAGCAGCTTAGGACTAGCGGGAGGGCAGAACAATGAGCAGTTCTTC.

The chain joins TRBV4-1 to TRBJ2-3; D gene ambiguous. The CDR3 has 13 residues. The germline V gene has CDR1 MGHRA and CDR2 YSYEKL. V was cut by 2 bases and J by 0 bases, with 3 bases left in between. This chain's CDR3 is CASSQPSTDTQYF. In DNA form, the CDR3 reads TGCGCCAGCAGCCAACCTAGCACAGATACGCAGTATTTT.

The CDR3 loop is CASSIRPDRVPGYTF. CDR3 in DNA: TGTGCCAGTAGTATTCGGCCGGACAGGGTCCCCGGGTACACCTTC. V is TRBV19 and J is TRBJ1-2, with 8 bases aligning to TRBD1. This CDR3 comprises 15 residues. The ends lost 3 bases at V and 11 bases at J; junction bases unmatched: 14. CDR1 is LNHDA, CDR2 SQIVND, per germline (reference sequence).

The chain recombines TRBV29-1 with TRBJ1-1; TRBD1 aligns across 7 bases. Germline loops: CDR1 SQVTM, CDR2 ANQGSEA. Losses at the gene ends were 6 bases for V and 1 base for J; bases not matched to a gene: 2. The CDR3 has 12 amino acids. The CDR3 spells CSVGTANTEAFF. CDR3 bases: TGCAGCGTAGGGACAGCGAACACTGAAGCTTTCTTT.

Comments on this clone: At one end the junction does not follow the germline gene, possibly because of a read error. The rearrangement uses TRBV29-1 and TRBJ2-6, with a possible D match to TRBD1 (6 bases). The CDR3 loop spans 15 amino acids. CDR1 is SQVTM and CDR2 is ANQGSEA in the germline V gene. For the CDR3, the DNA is TGCAGTGTTGGGGTGAGGGGGAGCGGGGCCAACGTCCTGACTTTC. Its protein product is CSVGVRGSGANVLTF.